The clone carrying this T cell receptor beta chain was recorded many times. Its antigen is not identified. As an off-target read in a library built for alpha chains, this beta chain has a frequency of little significance. The entry originates in a study of spatial heterogeneity in lung cancer. Background on the study: Raw sequencing reads included, on average, more than 8.5 appearances of each unique TCR and UMI combination. Study-level points and caveats: Intratumoral expanded alpha and beta TCR counts were found to track tumor mutation counts.

The time point denotes: sample taken at primary tumor resection. The cohort: over 65 early-stage, untreated non-small cell lung cancer patients. Material for sequencing was whole RNA from tumor, nontumor lung or frozen PBMC, left unsorted. Unique molecular identifiers tagged every individual TCR cDNA molecule. TCRdb re-derived calls from the 5' RACE reads in MiXCR, one entry per CDR3 protein. Found here are about 2,500 distinct CDR3 sequences, 5.5% of them singletons; the top ten hold about 20%. Per germline, CDR1 SGHVS and CDR2 FQNEAQ. CDR3 length equals 14 residues. V gave up 3 bases and J gave up 2 bases, with 8 bases separating them.

The sequencing used lung tumor tissue, collected at surgery. This receptor was obtained from a male donor with early-stage non-small cell lung cancer. The chain couples TRBV7-8 to TRBJ2-1; TRBD2 is a possible D gene (5 bases). The chain's CDR3 is CASSFGEPYNEQFF. The CDR3 DNA follows: TGTGCCAGCAGCTTCGGGGAGCCCTACAATGAGCAGTTCTTC. Combining the CDR3 with reference TRBV7-8 and TRBJ2-1 gives the whole variable domain GAGVSQSPRYKVAKRGQDVALRCDPISGHVSLFWYQQALGQGPEFLTYFQNEAQLDKSGLPSDRFFAERPEGSVSTLKIQRTQQEDSAVYLCASSFGEPYNEQFFGPGTRLTVL.